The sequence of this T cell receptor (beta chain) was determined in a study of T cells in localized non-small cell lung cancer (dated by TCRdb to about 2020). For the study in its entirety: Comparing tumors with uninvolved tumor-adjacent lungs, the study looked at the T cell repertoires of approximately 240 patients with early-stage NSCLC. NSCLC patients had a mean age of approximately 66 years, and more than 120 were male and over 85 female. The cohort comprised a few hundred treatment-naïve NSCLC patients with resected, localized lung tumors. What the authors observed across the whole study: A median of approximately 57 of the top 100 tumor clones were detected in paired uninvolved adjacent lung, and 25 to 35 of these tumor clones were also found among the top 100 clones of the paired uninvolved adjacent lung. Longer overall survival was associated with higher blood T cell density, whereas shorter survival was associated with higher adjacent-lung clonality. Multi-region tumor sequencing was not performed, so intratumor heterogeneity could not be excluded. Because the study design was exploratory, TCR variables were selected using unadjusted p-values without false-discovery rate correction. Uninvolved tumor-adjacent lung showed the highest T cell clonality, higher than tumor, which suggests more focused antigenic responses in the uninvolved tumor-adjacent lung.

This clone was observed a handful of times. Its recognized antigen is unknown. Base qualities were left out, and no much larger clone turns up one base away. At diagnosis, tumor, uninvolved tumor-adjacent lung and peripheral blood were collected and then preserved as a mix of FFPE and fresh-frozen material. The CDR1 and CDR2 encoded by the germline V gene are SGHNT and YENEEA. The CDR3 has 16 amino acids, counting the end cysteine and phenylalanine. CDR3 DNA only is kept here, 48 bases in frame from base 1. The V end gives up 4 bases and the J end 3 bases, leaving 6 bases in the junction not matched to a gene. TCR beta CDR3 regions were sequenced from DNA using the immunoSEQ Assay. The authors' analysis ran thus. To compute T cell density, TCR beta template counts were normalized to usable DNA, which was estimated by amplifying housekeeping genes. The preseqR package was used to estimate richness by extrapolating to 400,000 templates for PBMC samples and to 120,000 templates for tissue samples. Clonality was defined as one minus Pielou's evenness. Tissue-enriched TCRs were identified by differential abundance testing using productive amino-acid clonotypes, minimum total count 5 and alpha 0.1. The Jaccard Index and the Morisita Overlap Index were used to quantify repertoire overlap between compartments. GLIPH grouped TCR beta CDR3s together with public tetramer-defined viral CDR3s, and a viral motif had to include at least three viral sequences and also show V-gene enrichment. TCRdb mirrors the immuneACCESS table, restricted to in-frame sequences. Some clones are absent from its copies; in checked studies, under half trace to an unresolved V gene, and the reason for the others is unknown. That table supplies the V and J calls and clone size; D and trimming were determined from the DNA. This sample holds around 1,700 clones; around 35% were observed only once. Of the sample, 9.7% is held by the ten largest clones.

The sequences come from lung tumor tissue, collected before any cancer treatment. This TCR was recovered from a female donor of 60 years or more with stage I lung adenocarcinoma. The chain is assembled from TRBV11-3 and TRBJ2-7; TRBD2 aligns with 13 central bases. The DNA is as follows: TGTGCCAGCAGCTCAGACCGGACTAGCGGGAGCTACGAGCAGTACTTC. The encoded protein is CASSSDRTSGSYEQYF.